One T cell receptor beta chain is described in this entry. This CDR3 contains 16 residues. The V and J ends lost 1 base and 3 bases respectively, with 14 bases between them. Germline CDR1 and CDR2: LGHNA and YSLEER. This sample is part of a study of cytomegalovirus exposure and HLA in healthy donors. The table came from immunoSEQ multiplex PCR; TCRdb's copy has only in-frame clones and leaves some out. The data contain roughly 130,000 clones, roughly 90% of them singletons. This receptor was obtained from a man aged 25 to 45 in good health and CMV-seronegative. The specimen sequenced was PBMCs. The chain carries TRBV4-3 and TRBJ2-3, with D maybe TRBD2 (5 bases). The chain's CDR3 is CASSQGLLSGTDTQYF. The CDR3 DNA is TGCGCCAGCAGCCAAGGCCTTTTGTCGGGAACAGATACGCAGTATTTT.